These 32 T cell receptor beta chains share one sample of origin, sequenced in a study of post-analysis software for immune sequencing data. Study results and caveats: Comparison of patients with controls showed five TRBV segments more frequent in patients, TRBV5-6, TRBV5-1 and TRBV20-1 among them.

No antigens are known for them. Sequencing libraries made from TCR beta cDNA carried unique molecular identifiers. One entry per CDR3 protein, called by TCRdb with MiXCR from the PCR reads. The sample carries 700,000 to 900,000 distinct CDR3 sequences, about 45% recorded once. Sequencing input: blood. The receptors shown here come from a girl aged 10 to 17 with multiple sclerosis.

The chain couples TRBV6-5 to TRBJ1-1, with TRBD1 as a possible D gene (5 bases). This CDR3 is 17 amino acids long. V was clipped by 4 bases and J by 1 base, with 19 bases between them. Per the germline V gene, CDR1 is MNHEY and CDR2 is SVGAGI. The CDR3 DNA follows: TGTGCCAGCAGTTCCTCCGTCCTCGGGGCTTCGAACACTGAAGCTTTCTTT. Translating gives CASSSSVLGASNTEAFF.

The J gene is TRBJ2-1, the V gene TRBV30, with D perhaps matching TRBD1 (6 bases). The CDR3 spans 14 residues. With 4 bases removed from V and 5 bases from J, the gap between germline ends came to 15 bases. CDR1 is GTSNPN, CDR2 SVGIG, per germline (reference sequence). CDR3 bases: TGTGCCTGGACTGGGGGCCTAGACCACAATGAGCAGTTCTTC. Its translation is CAWTGGLDHNEQFF.

This clonotype has just a few counts. The rearrangement joins TRBV20-1 to TRBJ1-1; a possible D gene is TRBD1 (5 bases). The germline V and J ends were trimmed by 3 bases and 4 bases, with 12 bases remaining between them. The CDR3 length is 13 residues. The germline V gene encodes CDR1 DFQATT and CDR2 SNEGSKA (reference sequence). DNA of the CDR3: TGCAGTGCTAGGGGACGCGGGGGCACTGAAGCTTTCTTT. Protein: CSARGRGGTEAFF.

The genes are TRBV7-2 and TRBJ2-5; unclear D gene. The DNA end favors TRBJ2-7, so the J call may be wrong. The germline gives CDR1 SGHTA, CDR2 FQGNSA. The CDR3 runs to 14 residues. CDR3 in amino acids: CASSLLGIPYEQYF. CDR3 in DNA: TGTGCCAGCAGCCTCCTAGGGATTCCCTACGAGCAGTACTTC.

The genes are TRBV20-1 and TRBJ2-3; 7 bases align to TRBD2. J lost 4 bases, V lost 0 bases, and 13 bases had no gene match. The CDR3 totals 17 residues. CDR1 is DFQATT and CDR2 is SNEGSKA in the germline V gene (reference sequence). The CDR3 loop is CSARERFRAGLADTQYF. The CDR3 coding sequence is TGCAGTGCTAGAGAGCGGTTTCGAGCGGGATTAGCAGATACGCAGTATTTT.

This clonotype has ten or more counts. The chain has TRBV20-1 and TRBJ2-3; no definite D call. V lost 3 bases and J 1 base, leaving 5 bases between the germline ends. Germline V CDR1 and CDR2: DFQATT, SNEGSKA (reference sequence). This CDR3 is 12 amino acids long. CDR3 region: CSASGGTDTQYF. The CDR3 DNA reads TGCAGTGCTAGCGGAGGCACAGATACGCAGTATTTT.

There are a few counts of this clonotype. This chain links TRBV27 with TRBJ2-7; TRBD1 might be the D (6 bases). V lost 8 bases to trimming and J lost 3 bases, with 14 bases between them. The CDR3 has 13 amino acids. Germline V gives CDR1 MNHEY, CDR2 SMNVEV (reference sequence). The CDR3 DNA follows: TGTGCCAGCTCCCCCCCAGGGGTCTACGAGCAGTACTTC. Protein: CASSPPGVYEQYF.

The chain joins TRBV20-1 to TRBJ1-2; tentative D call: TRBD1 (5 bases). Trimming removed 5 bases at V and 4 bases at J, with 14 bases between. The CDR3 loop spans 13 amino acids. From germline, CDR1 is DFQATT and CDR2 SNEGSKA (reference sequence). CDR3 loop: CSALWDDLYGYTF. CDR3 DNA sequence: TGCAGTGCTTTATGGGACGACCTCTATGGCTACACCTTC.

This clonotype was detected a few times. The rearrangement uses TRBV29-1 and TRBJ2-7; D is ambiguous. V shed 6 bases and J shed 3 bases, with 21 bases lying between them. CDR1 and CDR2 from the germline V gene are SQVTM and ANQGSEA. CDR3 length equals 15 residues. CDR3 loop: CSVLPSRLGDYEQYF. The CDR3 coding sequence is TGCAGCGTCCTTCCTTCTCGACTGGGTGACTACGAGCAGTACTTC.

This clonotype was picked up a small number of times. V and J are TRBV15 and TRBJ1-2; the D gene is possibly TRBD1 (5 bases). The CDR3 length is 14 residues. Germline assignment: CDR1 LNHNV and CDR2 YYDKDF (reference sequence). Trimming stripped 3 bases from V and 3 bases from J, with 11 bases between. In DNA form, the CDR3 reads TGTGCCACCAGCAGCCCCGGGACTCACTATGGCTACACCTTC. Its translation is CATSSPGTHYGYTF.

The rearrangement uses TRBV5-1 and TRBJ1-1; D perhaps matches TRBD1 (6 bases). CDR3 length: 14 residues. In germline, CDR1 is SGHRS, CDR2 YFSETQ. V was cut by 2 bases and J by 3 bases, with 11 bases left in between. CDR3 DNA: TGCGCCAGCAGCTTTCAGGGGAGTGACACTGAAGCTTTCTTT. Its translation: CASSFQGSDTEAFF. The whole variable domain, remainder taken from reference TRBV5-1 and TRBJ1-1, is KAGVTQTPRYLIKTRGQQVTLSCSPISGHRSVSWYQQTPGQGLQFLFEYFSETQRNKGNFPGRFSGRQFSNSRSEMNVSTLELGDSALYLCASSFQGSDTEAFFGQGTRLTVV.

This clonotype was observed a handful of times. V gene TRBV10-3 combines with J gene TRBJ2-5, with 13 bases identical to TRBD2. The last part of the DNA fits TRBJ2-7 better; the J call may be wrong. This CDR3 has 14 amino acids. In germline, CDR1 is ENHRY, CDR2 SYGVKD. The CDR3 region has the DNA TGTGCCATCAGGAGTGGGACTAGCGGGACCGAGCAGTACTTC. Translating it yields CAIRSGTSGTEQYF.

This clonotype was counted a few times. This chain uses TRBV4-3 with TRBJ1-2; D remains unclear. The CDR3 is made up of 15 amino acids. Trimming took 1 base from V and 0 from J, leaving 9 bases between them. The germline V gene encodes CDR1 LGHNA and CDR2 YSLEER. The CDR3 nucleotides read TGCGCCAGCAGCCAAGTCGCCGCCTCTAACTATGGCTACACCTTC. It is translated as CASSQVAASNYGYTF.

The CDR3 sequence: CSASPWERVSSYNEQFF. CDR3 bases: TGCAGTGCCAGCCCGTGGGAGCGGGTAAGCTCCTACAATGAGCAGTTCTTC. This rearrangement joins TRBV20-1 to TRBJ2-1, with a weak D call TRBD2 (6 bases). Trimming removed 6 bases from V and 0 bases from J, with 21 bases in between. This CDR3 spans 17 amino acids. Germline V gene data show CDR1 as DFQATT and CDR2 as SNEGSKA (reference sequence).

V is TRBV6-5 and J is TRBJ2-3, with TRBD2 as a possible D gene (6 bases). The CDR3 sequence is 15 residues long. Trimming pared 6 bases from V and 1 base from J, leaving 14 bases between. Germline V CDR1 and CDR2: MNHEY, SVGAGI. The CDR3 is CASRPIPGGTDTQYF. CDR3 sequence (DNA): TGTGCCAGCAGACCGATCCCGGGGGGCACAGATACGCAGTATTTT.

J is TRBJ2-4 and V is TRBV24-1; D ambiguous. The CDR3 sequence is 13 residues long. Between the trimmed V and J ends, which lost 0 bases and 7 bases, there was a span of 6 bases. Germline lookup yields CDR1 KGHDR and CDR2 SFDVKD. CDR3 in amino acids: CATSDLGSNIQYF. In nucleotides, the CDR3 is TGTGCCACCAGTGATTTGGGCAGTAACATTCAGTACTTC.

The chain is built from TRBV6-1 and TRBJ2-4; the match to TRBD1 covers 9 bases. This CDR3 comprises 20 residues. CDR1 is MNHNS and CDR2 is SASEGT in the germline V gene. V trimming: 6 bases; J trimming: 0 bases; junction bases outside the gene matches: 18. Here the CDR3 DNA reads TGTGCCAGCAGGCCCGGGACAGGGCTCCCGACGGGACTAGCCAAAAACATTCAGTACTTC. Translating gives CASRPGTGLPTGLAKNIQYF.

The chain joins TRBV7-3 to TRBJ2-5, with TRBD2 matching over 10 bases. The closer fit of TRBJ2-7 to the DNA end suggests the J call may be wrong. This CDR3 is 16 amino acids long. Germline-derived CDR1 and CDR2 are SGHTA and FQGTGA. The DNA of the CDR3 is TGTGCCAGCAGCTTAACTGGACTAGCGGAACCCTACGAGCAGTACTTC. Protein: CASSLTGLAEPYEQYF.

This clonotype has more than one count but fewer than ten. The chain combines TRBV20-1 with TRBJ1-5; 10 positions agree with TRBD1. CDR3 length: 15 amino acids. Trimming removed 3 bases from V and 2 bases from J; junction bases left unmatched: 4. Germline CDR1 DFQATT, CDR2 SNEGSKA (reference sequence). CDR3 loop: CSARGGQGGNQPQHF. The CDR3, as DNA: TGCAGTGCTAGGGGAGGACAGGGGGGCAATCAGCCCCAGCATTTT.

This clonotype was seen a few times. This chain links TRBV7-3 with TRBJ2-6, with D possibly matching TRBD2 (6 bases). V shed 5 bases and J shed 4 bases, with 18 bases lying between them. The CDR3 is 17 residues long. Germline loops: CDR1 SGHTA, CDR2 FQGTGA. The chain's CDR3 is CASSAPGLRAGANVLTF. The CDR3 region has the DNA TGTGCCAGCAGCGCCCCGGGACTTCGAGCGGGGGCCAACGTCCTGACTTTC.

V gene TRBV10-2 combines with J gene TRBJ1-1; D unresolved. The ends were cut back, 3 bases at V and 7 bases at J, with 15 bases in the middle. The V gene's germline CDR1 is WSHSY and CDR2 SAAADI. There are 14 residues in the CDR3. The DNA for the CDR3 is TGCGCCAGCAGTGAACCGGGCCCTACCAGTGAAGCTTTCTTT. This gives the protein CASSEPGPTSEAFF.

This clonotype occurred a few times. This chain uses TRBV28 with TRBJ2-7; TRBD1 aligns across 9 bases. After removal of 6 bases from V and 0 bases from J, the junction contained 6 bases not matched to a gene. The CDR3 is made up of 15 amino acids. Germline V CDR1 and CDR2: MDHEN, SYDVKM. CDR3 bases: TGTGCCAGCAGCCCAGGGACAGGGACCTCCTACGAGCAGTACTTC. Translation: CASSPGTGTSYEQYF.

The V call is TRBV5-6, the J call TRBJ2-4; TRBD2 matches 16 bases. With the DNA end fitting TRBJ2-7 better, the J assignment may be wrong. CDR1 and CDR2 from the germline V gene are SGHDT and YYEEEE. The CDR3 consists of 18 residues. The CDR3 bases are TGTGCCAGCAGCTCCCGCCCGGGACTAGCGGGAGGGAGGTACGAGCAGTACTTC. This sequence encodes CASSSRPGLAGGRYEQYF.

The chain uses TRBV12-3 or TRBV12-4 and TRBJ2-7, with 8 bases lining up with TRBD2. The length of the CDR3 is 12 residues. The trim removed 7 bases at V and 7 bases at J, leaving 6 bases unmatched. For the CDR3, the DNA is TGTGCCAGCACCCGGGAGGGGGATGAGCAGTACTTC. This codes for CASTREGDEQYF.

This clonotype was seen a handful of times. The junction departs from germline at one end; a sequencing error may be responsible. The chain links TRBV5-1 to TRBJ2-5, with 10 nucleotides matching TRBD2. The CDR3 runs to 15 residues. Germline V CDR1 and CDR2: SGHRS, YFSETQ. CDR3 sequence (DNA): TGTGCCAGCAGCTTAGACTTAGCGGGAGGAGAGACCCAGTACTTC. It is translated as CASSLDLAGGETQYF.

This chain links TRBV6-6 with TRBJ2-1; 11 nucleotides line up with TRBD2. The J call may be incorrect, as the DNA end agrees better with TRBJ2-7. Germline lookup yields CDR1 MNHNY and CDR2 SVGAGI (reference sequence). The CDR3 runs 16 residues. DNA for the CDR3: TGTGCCAGCAGCCACTCCCCGACTAGCGGGAACCGTGAGCAGTACTTC. This encodes CASSHSPTSGNREQYF.

The rearrangement links TRBV6-5 to TRBJ1-2; TRBD1 matches at 9 bases. Germline values: CDR1 MNHEY, CDR2 SVGAGI. The CDR3 extends over 15 amino acids. Germline trimming cut 6 bases from V and 0 bases from J; bases unmatched to any gene: 5. The chain's CDR3 is CASRTGGGANYGYTF. For the CDR3, the DNA is TGTGCCAGCAGGACAGGGGGTGGCGCTAACTATGGCTACACCTTC.

This sequence joins TRBV28 and TRBJ1-2, with D perhaps TRBD1 (5 bases). There are 13 residues in the CDR3. V lost 5 bases to trimming and J lost 2 bases, with 9 bases between them. The germline CDR1 and CDR2 sequences are MDHEN and SYDVKM. The CDR3 nucleotides are TGTGCCAGCAGTGAGGGGCTGAACTATGGCTACACCTTC. Its protein product is CASSEGLNYGYTF.

This chain connects TRBV7-9 to TRBJ1-4, with D possibly being TRBD1 (5 bases). Trimming took 7 bases from V and 5 from J, leaving 20 bases between them. This CDR3 has 16 amino acids. CDR1 is SEHNR and CDR2 is FQNEAQ in the germline V gene (reference sequence). CDR3 protein: CASTPVGGEENEKLFF. The CDR3 DNA reads TGTGCCAGCACCCCTGTTGGGGGGGAAGAAAATGAAAAACTGTTTTTT.

This clonotype was observed many times. The chain uses TRBV5-1 and TRBJ2-7; TRBD1 matches at 10 bases. CDR1 is SGHRS, CDR2 YFSETQ, per germline. This CDR3 is 15 amino acids long. V shed 2 bases and J 1 base; nucleotides not matched to a gene: 3. CDR3 sequence: CASSLPGQGSYEQYF. The CDR3 coding sequence is TGCGCCAGCAGCTTACCGGGACAGGGGTCCTACGAGCAGTACTTC.

This chain connects TRBV4-3 to TRBJ2-6; D is ambiguous. This CDR3 is 17 amino acids long. The ends were cut back, 0 bases at V and 0 bases at J, with 9 bases in the middle. CDR1 and CDR2 (germline): LGHNA, YSLEER. CDR3 loop: CASSQEPSYSGANVLTF. In DNA, the CDR3 is TGCGCCAGCAGCCAAGAGCCTTCATACTCTGGGGCCAACGTCCTGACTTTC.

The J gene is TRBJ1-5, the V gene TRBV12-3 or TRBV12-4, with 8 positions matching TRBD1. Germline trimming cut 5 bases from V and 7 bases from J; bases unmatched to any gene: 7. This CDR3 spans 14 amino acids. CDR3 loop: CASSLRQGSQPQHF. DNA for the CDR3: TGTGCCAGCAGTCTCCGACAGGGGTCCCAGCCCCAGCATTTT.